Shown below are 3 T cell receptor beta chains from a single sample sequenced in a study of early T cells in non-severe SARS-CoV-2 infection. TCRdb called the 5' RACE reads again in MiXCR, with one record for every CDR3 protein. Altogether 45,000 to 75,000 distinct CDR3 sequences are present, 8% to 9% being singletons, with the ten largest covering 17%. The specimen was whole blood. These receptors originate from an adult who was a healthcare worker with PCR-confirmed SARS-CoV-2 infection or an uninfected control (not recorded which).

In this sample, this clonotype turned up many times. This chain uses TRBV20-1 with TRBJ2-1; 16 nucleotides agree with TRBD2. Unmatched junction bases numbered 5, after V lost 2 bases and J lost 7 bases. The V gene's germline CDR1 is DFQATT and CDR2 SNEGSKA (reference sequence). This CDR3 is built from 16 residues. The CDR3 DNA reads as TGCAGTGCTAGATCAGGGACTAGCGGGAGGGCGAATGAGCAGTTCTTC. The encoded protein is CSARSGTSGRANEQFF.

The sample holds a few counts of this clonotype. V and J are TRBV6-5 and TRBJ1-2; D remains ambiguous. The CDR3 length is 14 residues. Trimming removed 4 bases at V and 4 bases at J, with 13 bases between. The germline gives CDR1 MNHEY, CDR2 SVGAGI. CDR3 DNA: TGTGCCAGCAGTTCGGACGGCCTGCTCTATGGCTACACCTTC. Residues: CASSSDGLLYGYTF.

At least ten counts were recorded for this clonotype. The V and J genes are TRBV7-2 and TRBJ2-1; a weak D match, TRBD2 (7 bases). The CDR3 sequence is 12 residues long. V was pared by 3 bases and J by 11 bases, with 11 bases between. The V gene's germline CDR1 is SGHTA and CDR2 FQGNSA. CDR3 amino acids: CASSLDSGKQFF. The CDR3 region has the DNA TGTGCCAGCAGCTTGGACAGCGGGAAGCAGTTCTTC.